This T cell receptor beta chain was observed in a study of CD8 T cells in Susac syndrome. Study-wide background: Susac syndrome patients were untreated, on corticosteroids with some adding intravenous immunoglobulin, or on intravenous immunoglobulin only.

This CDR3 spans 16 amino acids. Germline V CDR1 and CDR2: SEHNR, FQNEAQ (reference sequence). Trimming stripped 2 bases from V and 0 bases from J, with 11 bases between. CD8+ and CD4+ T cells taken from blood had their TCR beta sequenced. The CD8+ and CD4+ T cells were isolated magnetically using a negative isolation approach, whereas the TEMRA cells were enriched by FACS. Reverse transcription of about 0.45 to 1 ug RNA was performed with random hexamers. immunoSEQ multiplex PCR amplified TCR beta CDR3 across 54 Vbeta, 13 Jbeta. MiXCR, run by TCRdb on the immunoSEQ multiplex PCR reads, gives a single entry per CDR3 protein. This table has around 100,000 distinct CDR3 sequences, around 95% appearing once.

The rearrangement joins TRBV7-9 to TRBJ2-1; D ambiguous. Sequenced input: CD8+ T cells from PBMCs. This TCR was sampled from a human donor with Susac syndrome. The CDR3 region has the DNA TGTGCCAGCAGCTTAAGAGAGACCCCCTCCTACAATGAGCAGTTCTTC. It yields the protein CASSLRETPSYNEQFF.